This TCR beta chain is drawn from a study of T-cell memory formation after mild COVID-19. This clonotype has a count of ten or more. The CDR3 loop spans 16 amino acids. V lost 7 bases and J lost 4; bases outside the gene matches: 14. CDR1 and CDR2 from the germline V gene are SGHRS and YFSETQ. TCRdb passed the 5' RACE reads through MiXCR, listing each CDR3 protein once. Here the sample spans 550,000 to 650,000 distinct CDR3 sequences, around 16% being singletons. The receptor was derived from an adult woman who had mild COVID-19 (a few samples of this study predate the infection). Cell type and time point are not known. V gene TRBV5-1 combines with J gene TRBJ1-1; 9 bases are shared with TRBD1. Sequenced sample: PBMCs or a T cell subset sorted from them (not recorded which). CDR3 residues: CASSTGTGSPSTEAFF. In nucleotides, the CDR3 is TGCGCCAGCTCAACCGGGACAGGGTCCCCGAGCACTGAAGCTTTCTTT.